One and the same sample provided the 11 T cell receptor beta chains below, sequenced in a study of brain T cells in children with intractable seizures. TCRdb keeps only in-frame clones here, not all; method: immunoSEQ multiplex PCR. The sample lists 95,000 to 120,000 clones; around 94% were seen once. The sequencing here drew on peripheral blood, taken at surgery. These receptor sequences come from a boy in the first two years of life with hemimegalencephaly and intractable seizures.

The chain employs TRBV5-6 and TRBJ2-1; D is unresolved. This CDR3 is 14 amino acids long. Trimming stripped 2 bases from V and 9 bases from J, with 15 bases between. The germline gives CDR1 SGHDT, CDR2 YYEEEE. CDR3 in amino acids: CASSFERPRSEQFF. In nucleotides, the CDR3 is TGTGCCAGCAGCTTTGAGCGTCCGAGGAGTGAGCAGTTCTTC. The full variable domain, its missing parts supplied by reference TRBV5-6 and TRBJ2-1, is DAGVTQSPTHLIKTRGQQVTLRCSPKSGHDTVSWYQQALGQGPQFIFQYYEEEERQRGNFPDRFSGHQFPNYSSELNVNALLLGDSALYLCASSFERPRSEQFFGPGTRLTVL.

The rearrangement links TRBV7-6 to TRBJ2-7, with TRBD2 identical over 13 bases. CDR3 size: 17 residues. Germline V gives CDR1 SGHVS, CDR2 FNYEAQ. Germline trimming cut 0 bases from V and 5 bases from J; bases unmatched to any gene: 7. The CDR3 loop is CASSLALGLAGANEQYF. In nucleotides, the CDR3 is TGTGCCAGCAGCTTAGCTCTCGGACTAGCGGGAGCCAACGAGCAGTACTTC.

This chain joins TRBV7-9 and TRBJ2-3; D might be TRBD2 (6 bases). Trimming took off 1 base at V and 0 bases at J, with 14 bases between the two ends. Germline CDR1 and CDR2: SEHNR and FQNEAQ (reference sequence). The CDR3 length is 17 residues. Written as DNA, the CDR3 is TGTGCCAGCAGCTTAGGATTTGGGGGGTTGAGCACAGATACGCAGTATTTT. Protein: CASSLGFGGLSTDTQYF. Together with reference TRBV7-9 and TRBJ2-3, the CDR3 gives the full variable domain: DTGVSQNPRHKITKRGQNVTFRCDPISEHNRLYWYRQTLGQGPEFLTYFQNEAQLEKSRLLSDRFSAERPKGSFSTLEIQRTEQGDSAMYLCASSLGFGGLSTDTQYFGPGTRLTVL.

The CDR3 nucleotides are TGTGCCAGCAGTTACTCGGGACTAGCGGGAGAGACCCAGTACTTC. It translates to CASSYSGLAGETQYF. The rearrangement links TRBV6-2 or TRBV6-3 to TRBJ2-5, with 12 bases lining up with TRBD2. The J segment lost 4 bases and the V segment lost 0 bases, leaving 0 bases of the junction unmatched. Germline V gene data show CDR1 as MNHEY and CDR2 as SVGEGT. The CDR3 is made up of 15 amino acids.

The CDR3 region is CASSQPGTGQTQYF. CDR3 nucleotide sequence: TGTGCCAGCAGCCAACCAGGGACAGGACAGACCCAGTACTTC. J is TRBJ2-5 and V is TRBV4-2, with 8 nucleotides matching TRBD1. In germline, CDR1 is LGHNA, CDR2 YNFKEQ. J gave up 6 bases and V 2 bases, and 5 bases lay outside the gene matches. The CDR3 totals 14 residues.

The V call is TRBV28, the J call TRBJ2-3; D might be TRBD1 (7 bases). The germline CDR1 and CDR2 sequences are MDHEN and SYDVKM. V was trimmed by 6 bases and J by 7 bases, leaving 14 bases between them. CDR3 length equals 13 residues. CDR3 residues: CASSLRGAYTQYF. The CDR3 DNA reads as TGTGCCAGCAGCCTCAGGGGGGCTTATACGCAGTATTTT.

This clone was seen just once. The chain carries TRBV27 and TRBJ2-7; a weak D match, TRBD1 (9 bases). The CDR3 runs 16 residues. Germline V lookup: CDR1 MNHEY, CDR2 SMNVEV (reference sequence). The V end lost 6 bases, the J end lost 6 bases, and 24 bases lay between the germline ends. CDR3 sequence reads: CASSRPGGTGNGEQYF. The CDR3 DNA is TGTGCCAGCAGCCGACCGGGGGGGACAGGGAACGGCGAGCAGTACTTC.

The chain has TRBV27 and TRBJ1-5, with a weak D call TRBD1 (5 bases). Germline V gene lookup returns CDR1 MNHEY and CDR2 SMNVEV (reference sequence). V dropped 3 bases and J dropped 1 base, with 7 bases sitting between them. The CDR3 is 14 residues long. The CDR3 coding sequence is TGTGCCAGCAGTTTGGGGCCAAGCAATCAGCCCCAGCATTTT. Its translation: CASSLGPSNQPQHF.

The gene calls are TRBV5-4 and TRBJ2-1, with 13 bases identical to TRBD2. The CDR3 runs 15 residues. CDR1 and CDR2 from the germline V gene are SGHNT and YYREEE (reference sequence). J gave up 9 bases and V 7 bases, and 10 bases lay outside the gene matches. In DNA, the CDR3 is TGTGCCAGCGGCCTACTAGCGGGAGGGCGTGGTGAGCAGTTCTTC. It translates to CASGLLAGGRGEQFF.

This chain uses TRBV7-8 with TRBJ1-1; D possibly corresponds to TRBD1 (5 bases). Per germline, CDR1 SGHVS and CDR2 FQNEAQ. This CDR3 spans 15 amino acids. Trimming removed 4 bases at V and 1 base at J, with 13 bases between. In DNA, the CDR3 is TGTGCCAGCAGCTCCTCCGGGACCTCGAACACTGAAGCTTTCTTT. Its protein product is CASSSSGTSNTEAFF.

CDR3: CASSSRQRLAGGILQETQYF. The CDR3 DNA sequence: TGTGCCAGCAGCTCCCGACAGCGACTAGCGGGAGGCATCCTCCAAGAGACCCAGTACTTC. The chain couples TRBV7-6 to TRBJ2-5, with 13 bases lining up with TRBD2. This CDR3 comprises 20 residues. Germline V gene lookup returns CDR1 SGHVS and CDR2 FNYEAQ. The ends lost 4 bases at V and 1 base at J; junction bases unmatched: 15.